The rows below give T cell receptor beta chains drawn from one sample of a study of T-cell memory formation after mild COVID-19. MiXCR was run by TCRdb on the 5' RACE reads, yielding one entry per CDR3 protein. The sample has about 600,000 distinct CDR3 sequences, about 20% seen once. Sequenced: PBMCs or a T cell subset sorted from them (not recorded which). These receptors were collected from an adult woman who had mild COVID-19 (a few samples of this study predate the infection). Cell type and time point are not known. CDR3s include the opening cysteine and the closing phenylalanine or tryptophan. A D gene is named only where the DNA matches it firmly. Clone size is stated in some rows and not others, as once, few, many or a class when expanded.

>TRBJ2-4|.|TRBV5-1|TRBD1
CASSLGQGSGDIQYF
TGCGCCAGCAGCTTAGGACAGGGTTCGGGCGACATTCAGTACTTC
>TRBJ2-1|few|TRBV30|TRBD2
CAWISGGSSYNEQFF
TGTGCCTGGATATCGGGCGGGAGCTCCTACAATGAGCAGTTCTTC
>TRBJ2-1|.|TRBV5-6|TRBD1
CASSYPTGVTEQFF
TGTGCCAGCAGCTACCCGACAGGGGTAACGGAGCAGTTCTTC
>TRBJ1-1|.|TRBV7-2|.
CASSSQGRHPEAFF
TGTGCCAGCAGCTCCCAGGGCAGACACCCCGAAGCTTTCTTT
>TRBJ2-1|.|TRBV7-9|TRBD2
CASSQLAGGTNEQFF
TGTGCCAGCAGCCAACTAGCGGGAGGAACCAATGAGCAGTTCTTC
>TRBJ2-7|.|TRBV21-1|.
CASNLTGDRGLYEQYF
TGTGCCAGCAATTTAACCGGAGACAGGGGGCTCTACGAGCAGTACTTC
>TRBJ2-2|.|TRBV18|.
CASSVSGPQGTGELFF
TGTGCCAGCTCAGTCTCAGGGCCTCAGGGAACCGGGGAGCTGTTTTTT
>TRBJ1-6|few|TRBV4-2|TRBD1
CASSQGDRVSPLHF
TGTGCCAGCAGCCAAGGGGACAGGGTTTCACCCCTCCACTTT
>TRBJ2-7|few|TRBV3-1|TRBD2
CASSPVAGEAYEQYF
TGTGCCAGCAGCCCAGTAGCGGGAGAGGCCTACGAGCAGTACTTC
>TRBJ2-5|.|TRBV12-3/TRBV12-4|TRBD2
CASKTSGGQETQYF
TGTGCCAGCAAAACTAGCGGGGGACAAGAGACCCAGTACTTC